A single sample gave rise to the 14 T cell receptor beta chains below, sequenced in a study of T cells after posttransplantation cyclophosphamide. Method: immunoSEQ multiplex PCR; TCRdb's copy keeps in-frame clones and lacks some. The table has roughly 9,800 clones, approximately 82% seen once; the top ten hold more than 14%. A marrow graft followed busulfan-fludarabine conditioning, with cyclophosphamide on days +3 and +4. The specimen comprised PBMCs, sampled about 1,900 days after a stem cell transplant with posttransplant cyclophosphamide. These receptors originate from a female patient in her thirties or forties who received an allogeneic stem cell transplant from a related donor, was CMV-positive, and had no GVHD. Some T cells here may be from the graft donor.

A remark on this clone: The junction does not match germline at one end; this may be a read error. V usage is TRBV6-1 and J usage is TRBJ2-7; 7 bases line up with TRBD1. The CDR3 has 14 amino acids. CDR1 and CDR2 (germline): MNHNS, SASEGT. CDR3: CASRENGQACEQYF. Written as DNA, the CDR3 is TGCGCCAGCAGGGAAAACGGACAGGCCTGCGAGCAGTACTTC.

This chain links TRBV9 with TRBJ2-6, with 7 bases that match TRBD1. CDR3 size: 18 residues. The germline V gene has CDR1 SGDLS and CDR2 YYNGEE. The ends lost 6 bases at V and 4 bases at J; junction bases unmatched: 16. DNA of the CDR3: TGTGCCAGCACCAAACCCGGGACAGAAGCCTTCGGGGCCAACGTCCTGACTTTC. Protein: CASTKPGTEAFGANVLTF.

V gene TRBV19 combines with J gene TRBJ1-4; TRBD1 agrees at 7 bases. The trim removed 5 bases at V and 5 bases at J, leaving 5 bases unmatched. Germline V gene sequence: CDR1 LNHDA, CDR2 SQIVND (reference sequence). The CDR3 has 14 residues. CDR3: CASSPLTGNEKLFF. The CDR3 coding sequence is TGTGCCAGTAGTCCTCTGACAGGGAATGAAAAACTGTTTTTT.

V and J are TRBV7-6 and TRBJ2-1; TRBD2 agrees at 10 bases. CDR3 length: 14 amino acids. Trimming at V came to 1 base and at J to 8 bases, leaving 2 bases not matched to a gene. Germline-derived CDR1 and CDR2 are SGHVS and FNYEAQ. The CDR3 protein is CASSLVSGGDEQFF. CDR3 nucleotide sequence: TGTGCCAGCAGCTTAGTGAGCGGGGGGGATGAGCAGTTCTTC.

The J gene is TRBJ2-1, the V gene TRBV19; 12 bases fit TRBD2. The junction had 7 bases not matched to a gene; V was cut back by 2 bases and J by 11 bases. Germline-derived CDR1 and CDR2 are LNHDA and SQIVND (reference sequence). The CDR3 contains 15 residues. The CDR3 bases are TGTGCCAGTAGTATATTGACTAGCGGGGGCCCGAAGCAGTTCTTC. Its translation is CASSILTSGGPKQFF.

The chain has TRBV5-4 and TRBJ2-5; the D gene is possibly TRBD1 (7 bases). Germline V gives CDR1 SGHNT, CDR2 YYREEE (reference sequence). The ends were cut back, 3 bases at V and 8 bases at J, with 17 bases in the middle. The CDR3 loop spans 14 amino acids. The CDR3 protein is CASSSPDREETQYF. The CDR3 nucleotides are TGTGCCAGCAGCTCCCCTGACAGGGAGGAAACCCAGTACTTC.

The chain couples TRBV6-5 to TRBJ1-1; D remains ambiguous. Germline V gene data show CDR1 as MNHEY and CDR2 as SVGAGI. The CDR3 sequence is 13 residues long. V was clipped by 0 bases and J by 4 bases, with 6 bases between them. The CDR3 is CASSYSPGTEAFF. CDR3 nucleotides: TGTGCCAGCAGTTACTCCCCAGGCACTGAAGCTTTCTTT.

The chain employs TRBV7-3 and TRBJ1-4; possibly TRBD1 for D (6 bases). The CDR3 contains 14 residues. The V gene's germline CDR1 is SGHTA and CDR2 FQGTGA. Trimming removed 2 bases from V and 8 bases from J, with 12 bases in between. CDR3 in DNA: TGTGCCAGCAGCTTAGCTACAGGGTCCGAAAAACTGTTTTTT. As protein: CASSLATGSEKLFF.

The chain recombines TRBV10-3 with TRBJ2-5; 11 bases align to TRBD2. The CDR3 has 16 residues. Germline assignment: CDR1 ENHRY and CDR2 SYGVKD. V dropped 5 bases and J dropped 5; count of bases not matched to a gene: 10. DNA for the CDR3: TGTGCCATCAGTACAACCGGGACTAGCGGCGGGGAGACCCAGTACTTC. Protein: CAISTTGTSGGETQYF.

The chain uses TRBV9 and TRBJ2-7; the match to TRBD2 covers 8 bases. The trim removed 2 bases at V and 2 bases at J, leaving 6 bases unmatched. There are 15 residues in the CDR3. The germline gives CDR1 SGDLS, CDR2 YYNGEE. CDR3 amino acids: CASSVGSGATYEQYF. Here the CDR3 DNA reads TGTGCCAGCAGCGTGGGTAGCGGGGCCACCTACGAGCAGTACTTC.

A single count supports this clone. The same CDR3 arises from other DNA sequences in this sample as well. The chain carries TRBV5-1 and TRBJ1-6; 9 bases match TRBD1. Germline lookup yields CDR1 SGHRS and CDR2 YFSETQ. V trimming: 7 bases; J trimming: 7 bases; junction bases outside the gene matches: 12. CDR3 length equals 16 residues. The CDR3 DNA reads as TGCGCCAGCTCTTGGGGGACAGGGATGAAAAATTCACCCCTCCACTTT. Translated: CASSWGTGMKNSPLHF.

This chain's CDR3 is CASSPQLNTEAFF. DNA of the CDR3: TGTGCCAGCAGCCCCCAGTTGAACACTGAAGCTTTCTTT. The chain combines TRBV7-9 with TRBJ1-1; no firm D call. Germline loops: CDR1 SEHNR, CDR2 FQNEAQ (reference sequence). The germline V and J ends were trimmed by 5 bases and 0 bases, with 7 bases remaining between them. The CDR3 length is 13 residues.

A note on this clone: At one end, the junction sequence differs from germline, possibly due to a read error. This chain links TRBV7-6 with TRBJ2-1, with D perhaps matching TRBD2 (7 bases). Germline-derived CDR1 and CDR2 are SGHVS and FNYEAQ. The CDR3 contains 12 residues. CDR3 coding DNA: TGTGCCAGCAGCATAGGGGGGGTACAACAGATCTTC. Protein: CASSIGGVQQIF.

The chain links TRBV5-1 to TRBJ2-3; 15 nucleotides line up with TRBD2. Trimming at V came to 5 bases and at J to 1 base, leaving 5 bases not matched to a gene. Germline CDR1 and CDR2: SGHRS and YFSETQ. This CDR3 contains 17 residues. DNA for the CDR3: TGCGCCAGCAGTCTGGGGACTAGCGGGGGGCGCACAGATACGCAGTATTTT. As protein: CASSLGTSGGRTDTQYF.